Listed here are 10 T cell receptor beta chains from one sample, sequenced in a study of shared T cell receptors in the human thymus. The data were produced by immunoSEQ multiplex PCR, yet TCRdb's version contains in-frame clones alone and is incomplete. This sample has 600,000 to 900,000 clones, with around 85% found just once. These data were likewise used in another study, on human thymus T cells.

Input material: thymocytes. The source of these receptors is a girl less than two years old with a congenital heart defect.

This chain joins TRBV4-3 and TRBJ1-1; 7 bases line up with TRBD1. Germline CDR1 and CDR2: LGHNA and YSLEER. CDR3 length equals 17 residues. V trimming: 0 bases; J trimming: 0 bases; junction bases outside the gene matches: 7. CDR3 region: CASSQDGRGDMNTEAFF. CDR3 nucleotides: TGCGCCAGCAGCCAAGATGGCAGGGGGGACATGAACACTGAAGCTTTCTTT.

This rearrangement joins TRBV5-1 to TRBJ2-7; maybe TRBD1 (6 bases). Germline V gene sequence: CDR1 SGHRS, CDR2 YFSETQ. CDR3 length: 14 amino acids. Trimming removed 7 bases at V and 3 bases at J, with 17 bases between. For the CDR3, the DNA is TGCGCCAGCCATGGGGGCGGACCCTACTACGAGCAGTACTTC. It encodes CASHGGGPYYEQYF.

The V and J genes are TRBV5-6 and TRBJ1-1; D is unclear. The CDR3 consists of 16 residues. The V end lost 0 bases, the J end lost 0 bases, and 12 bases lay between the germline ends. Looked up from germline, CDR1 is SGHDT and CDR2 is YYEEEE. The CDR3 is CASSLDAQIMNTEAFF. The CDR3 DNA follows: TGTGCCAGCAGCTTGGACGCCCAGATAATGAACACTGAAGCTTTCTTT.

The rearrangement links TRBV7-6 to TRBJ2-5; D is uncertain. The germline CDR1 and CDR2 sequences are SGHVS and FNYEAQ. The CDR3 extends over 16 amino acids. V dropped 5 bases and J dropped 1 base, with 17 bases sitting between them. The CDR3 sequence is CASSPLAPVFQETQYF. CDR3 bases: TGTGCCAGCAGCCCCTTGGCACCTGTGTTCCAAGAGACCCAGTACTTC.

The CDR3 DNA sequence: TGTGCCAGCAGTTTTACAGGCTCAAACTCTGGAAACACCATATATTTT. Amino acids: CASSFTGSNSGNTIYF. The rearrangement joins TRBV2 to TRBJ1-3; perhaps TRBD1 as D (5 bases). CDR3 size: 16 residues. Deletions cut 5 bases from V and 0 bases from J, with 14 bases between. CDR1 is SNHLY, CDR2 FYNNEI, per germline.

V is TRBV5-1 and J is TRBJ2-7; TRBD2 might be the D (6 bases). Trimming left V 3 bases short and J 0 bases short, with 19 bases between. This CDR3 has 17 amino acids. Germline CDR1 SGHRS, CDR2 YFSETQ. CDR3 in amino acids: CASSWRGRVWSSYEQYF. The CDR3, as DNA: TGCGCCAGCAGCTGGAGGGGCAGGGTTTGGAGCTCCTACGAGCAGTACTTC.

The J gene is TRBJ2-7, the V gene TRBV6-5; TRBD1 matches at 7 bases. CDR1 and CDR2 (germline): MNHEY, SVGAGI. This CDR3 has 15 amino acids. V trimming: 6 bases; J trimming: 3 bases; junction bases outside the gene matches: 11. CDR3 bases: TGTGCCAGCAGCTACCTGGACAGGTCATACTACGAGCAGTACTTC. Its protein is CASSYLDRSYYEQYF.

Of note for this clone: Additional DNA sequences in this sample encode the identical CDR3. CDR3 loop: CASSTRTGGTGGTSYEQYF. Written as DNA, the CDR3 is TGTGCCAGCAGTACCCGGACAGGGGGAACGGGGGGGACCTCCTACGAGCAGTACTTC. V and J are TRBV28 and TRBJ2-7; 10 bases fit TRBD1. Germline V gene lookup returns CDR1 MDHEN and CDR2 SYDVKM. The CDR3 covers 19 residues. The J segment lost 0 bases and the V segment lost 5 bases, leaving 16 bases of the junction unmatched.

CDR3 residues: CASSKKGSRGGGNSPLHF. DNA of the CDR3: TGTGCCAGCAGCAAAAAGGGGAGCAGGGGAGGGGGGAATTCACCCCTCCACTTT. The chain is built from TRBV21-1 and TRBJ1-6. TRBV21-1 is labeled a pseudogene. CDR3 length: 18 amino acids.

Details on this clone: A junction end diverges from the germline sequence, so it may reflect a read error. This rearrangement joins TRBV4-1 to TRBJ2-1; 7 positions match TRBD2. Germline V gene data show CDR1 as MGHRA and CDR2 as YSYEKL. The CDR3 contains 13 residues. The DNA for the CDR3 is TGCTCCAGTAGGGGAGGGTCCTACAATGAGCAGTTCTTC. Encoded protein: CSSRGGSYNEQFF.